The 15 T cell receptor beta chains below come from one sample, sequenced in a study of identical twins (dated by TCRdb to the mid-2010s). Receptor amplification or capture employed 5' RACE. The data were produced on an Illumina HiSeq 2000. TCRdb reran the public reads through fastp at Q25 and MiXCR, keeping productive beta chains. Every distinct CDR3 protein forms one entry, paired with its most common genes and DNA. The table for this sample lists some 630,000 distinct CDR3 sequences; just over 7% of them were counted only once. The ten largest clones represent around 1.6% of the sample. These data were also reused for a study on yellow fever vaccine responses in identical twins.

The material sequenced was PBMCs. The receptors derive from a young woman in good health.

The V gene is TRBV6-1, the J gene TRBJ2-2; possibly TRBD1 for D (5 bases). Trimming took 6 bases from V and 13 from J, leaving 18 bases between them. The V gene's germline CDR1 is MNHNS and CDR2 SASEGT. The CDR3 covers 13 residues. CDR3 nucleotide sequence: TGTGCCAGCAGAACAGACAGCCGCGACATGCTGTTTTTT. Translated: CASRTDSRDMLFF.

The J gene is TRBJ2-2, the V gene TRBV9, with TRBD2 as a possible D gene (6 bases). V shed 0 bases and J shed 0 bases, with 9 bases lying between them. The CDR3 sequence is 16 residues long. Germline CDR1 is SGDLS and CDR2 is YYNGEE. The CDR3 reads CASSVDRLANTGELFF. The CDR3 region has the DNA TGTGCCAGCAGCGTAGATAGACTAGCGAACACCGGGGAGCTGTTTTTT.

At least ten counts were recorded for this clonotype. V usage is TRBV5-1 and J usage is TRBJ1-1; unclear D gene. Germline CDR1 and CDR2: SGHRS and YFSETQ. Trimming pared 3 bases from V and 6 bases from J, leaving 18 bases between. This CDR3 spans 15 amino acids. CDR3 coding DNA: TGCGCCAGCAGCTATGCGACGGCGTCCTTATCTGAAGCTTTCTTT. It encodes CASSYATASLSEAFF.

Ten or more counts support this clonotype. The chain is built from TRBV6-1 and TRBJ2-3; the D gene is possibly TRBD2 (7 bases). Trimming shortened V by 8 bases and J by 2 bases, and 11 bases separated the two germline ends. The CDR3 is 13 amino acids. Germline V CDR1 and CDR2: MNHNS, SASEGT. Written as DNA, the CDR3 is TGTGCCAGCCGGGGGGCCTACACAGATACGCAGTATTTT. It translates to CASRGAYTDTQYF.

There are many counts of this clonotype. The chain has TRBV10-2 and TRBJ1-1; D is unclear. The CDR3 is made up of 14 amino acids. CDR1 and CDR2 (germline): WSHSY, SAAADI. Trimming took off 4 bases at V and 11 bases at J, with 20 bases between the two ends. CDR3 region: CASSGTRTSSGAFF. Written as DNA, the CDR3 is TGCGCCAGCAGTGGTACTCGGACCTCGTCGGGCGCTTTCTTT.

The chain combines TRBV12-3 or TRBV12-4 with TRBJ2-1; 12 bases map to TRBD2. Trimming took 6 bases from V and 7 from J; bases not matched to a gene: 10. CDR3 length: 16 residues. CDR3 nucleotides: TGTGCCAGCAGCCACCTAGCGGGAGGGCTAAGAAATGAGCAGTTCTTC. Translating gives CASSHLAGGLRNEQFF.

Only a few counts were recorded for this clonotype. The chain has TRBV15 and TRBJ2-5; D is undetermined. V lost 3 bases and J 7 bases, leaving 12 bases between the germline ends. Germline V gene lookup returns CDR1 LNHNV and CDR2 YYDKDF (reference sequence). This CDR3 contains 13 residues. DNA of the CDR3: TGTGCCACCAGCAGTGGCCTCGAATCGACCCAGTACTTC. Translated: CATSSGLESTQYF.

This chain joins TRBV6-1 and TRBJ2-1; TRBD2 aligns across 7 bases. V trimming: 4 bases; J trimming: 5 bases; junction bases outside the gene matches: 17. The CDR3 loop spans 18 amino acids. Germline V gene data show CDR1 as MNHNS and CDR2 as SASEGT. This CDR3 is CASSVILGGSLGNNEQFF. The CDR3 DNA sequence: TGTGCCAGCAGTGTTATCCTGGGGGGGTCACTTGGGAACAATGAGCAGTTCTTC.

The gene calls are TRBV7-9 and TRBJ2-1; possibly TRBD2 for D (5 bases). This CDR3 spans 16 amino acids. V lost 1 base and J lost 5, with 15 bases in between. Germline lookup yields CDR1 SEHNR and CDR2 FQNEAQ (reference sequence). The CDR3: CASSLDPGEGDNEQFF. In DNA form, the CDR3 reads TGTGCCAGCAGCTTAGATCCCGGAGAGGGTGACAATGAGCAGTTCTTC.

This clonotype was observed many times. The rearrangement joins TRBV4-1 to TRBJ1-5; D uncertain. Germline lookup yields CDR1 MGHRA and CDR2 YSYEKL. The CDR3 has 16 residues. Trimming took 0 bases from V and 6 from J, leaving 15 bases between them. This CDR3 is CASSQEGYREGQPQHF. CDR3 nucleotide sequence: TGCGCCAGCAGCCAAGAGGGCTACAGAGAGGGTCAGCCCCAGCATTTT.

This clonotype was detected only a few times. The chain is built from TRBV28 and TRBJ1-5; 7 bases agree with TRBD1. The CDR3 totals 16 residues. From germline, CDR1 is MDHEN and CDR2 SYDVKM. The V and J ends lost 6 bases and 2 bases, in that order; junction bases with no gene match: 10. CDR3 coding DNA: TGTGCCAGCAGACCGCAGGGGGGGGCAGGCAATCAGCCCCAGCATTTT. This translates into CASRPQGGAGNQPQHF. Based on the CDR3 plus reference TRBV28 and TRBJ1-5, the full variable domain is DVKVTQSSRYLVKRTGEKVFLECVQDMDHENMFWYRQDPGLGLRLIYFSYDVKMKEKGDIPEGYSVSREKKERFSLILESASTNQTSMYLCASRPQGGAGNQPQHFGDGTRLSIL.

This clonotype was seen a handful of times. V is TRBV12-3 or TRBV12-4 and J is TRBJ2-3; the match to TRBD2 covers 7 bases. This CDR3 is built from 16 residues. Unmatched junction bases numbered 12, after V lost 5 bases and J lost 4 bases. The DNA for the CDR3 is TGTGCCAGCAGTAAAACGACTAGCAGTATTGCAGATACGCAGTATTTT. Translating it yields CASSKTTSSIADTQYF.

The chain employs TRBV6-6 and TRBJ2-3, with 8 bases identical to TRBD1. The CDR3 spans 13 residues. Losses at the gene ends were 7 bases for V and 3 bases for J; bases not matched to a gene: 3. In germline, CDR1 is MNHNY, CDR2 SVGAGI (reference sequence). The chain's CDR3 is CASKHRGTDTQYF. For the CDR3, the DNA is TGTGCCAGCAAGCACAGGGGGACAGATACGCAGTATTTT.

The gene calls are TRBV12-3 or TRBV12-4 and TRBJ2-2; 10 bases line up with TRBD1. This CDR3 comprises 15 residues. With 2 bases clipped from V and 5 bases from J, the junction kept 2 bases outside the gene matches. CDR3 nucleotide sequence: TGTGCCAGCAGTTTATGGGGACAGGGGACCGGGGAGCTGTTTTTT. This translates into CASSLWGQGTGELFF.

V gene TRBV5-1 combines with J gene TRBJ1-2, with D unclear. Trimming took 7 bases from V and 4 from J, leaving 11 bases between them. The CDR3 covers 12 residues. From germline, CDR1 is SGHRS and CDR2 YFSETQ. The CDR3 reads CASRPEGYGYTF. In nucleotides, the CDR3 is TGCGCCAGCCGGCCGGAGGGCTATGGCTACACCTTC.